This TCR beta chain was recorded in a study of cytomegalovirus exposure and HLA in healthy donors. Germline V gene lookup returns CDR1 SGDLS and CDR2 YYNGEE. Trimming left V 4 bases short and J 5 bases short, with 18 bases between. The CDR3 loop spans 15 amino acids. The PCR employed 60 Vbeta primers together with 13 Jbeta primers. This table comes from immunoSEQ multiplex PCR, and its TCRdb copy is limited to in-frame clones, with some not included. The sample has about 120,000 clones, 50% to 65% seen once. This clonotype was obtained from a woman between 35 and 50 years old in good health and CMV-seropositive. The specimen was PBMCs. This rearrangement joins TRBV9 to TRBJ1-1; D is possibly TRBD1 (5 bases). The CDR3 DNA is TGTGCCAGCAGCAGAGACTGGGGGGGAGGGACTGAAGCTTTCTTT. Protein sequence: CASSRDWGGGTEAFF.